This TCR beta chain emerged from a study of technical replicates of blood from several donors (dated by TCRdb to about 2017). The CDR3 measures 14 amino acids from cysteine to phenylalanine. Only the CDR3 portion is preserved as DNA: 42 bases, with reading frame beginning at the first base. V drops 0 bases and J drops 6 bases, leaving 13 bases in between. Reading the germline V gene gives CDR1 SGDLS and CDR2 YYNGEE. The count of this clone is one. Its cognate antigen has yet to be identified. Base qualities are not at hand, and no much larger clone is one base apart. Receptors were amplified or captured by the immunoSEQ multiplex PCR assay. The source is immuneACCESS, and TCRdb retained only in-frame sequences with V and J called. Part of the clones is not carried over; for the studies checked, unresolved V genes explain less than half of this, and the remainder is unexplained. The sample table lists about 93,000 clones, 95% of them with a count of one. The top ten constitute over 0.25% of the sample.

The specimen was T cells isolated from PBMCs. This receptor was identified in a human donor in good health. Recombination connected TRBV9 to TRBJ2-7; there is no confident call for the D gene. The nucleotides read TGTGCCAGCAGCGTAGCAGTGTCAGGCCCCGAGCAGTACTTC. The translation is CASSVAVSGPEQYF.